Below, 14 T cell receptor beta chains from the same sample are listed, as sequenced in a study of T-cell memory formation after mild COVID-19. Via MiXCR, TCRdb re-called the 5' RACE reads, giving one row per CDR3 protein. The sample includes approximately 270,000 distinct CDR3 sequences, about 17% of them seen just once. Sequenced material: PBMCs or a T cell subset sorted from them (not recorded which). The receptors were gathered from a man aged 18 to 35 who had mild COVID-19 (a few samples of this study predate the infection). Cell type and time point are not known.

This sequence joins TRBV27 and TRBJ1-5, with 7 bases aligning to TRBD1. CDR1 and CDR2 from the germline V gene are MNHEY and SMNVEV (reference sequence). The CDR3 spans 13 residues. Trimming at V came to 8 bases and at J to 7 bases, leaving 8 bases not matched to a gene. CDR3 in amino acids: CASSRVGGQPQHF. CDR3 coding DNA: TGTGCCAGCTCACGGGTAGGGGGCCAGCCCCAGCATTTT.

This clonotype has only a few counts. The chain is built from TRBV7-2 and TRBJ2-1; D is unresolved. The germline V gene has CDR1 SGHTA and CDR2 FQGNSA. The V gene lost 5 bases and the J gene lost 5 bases, with 7 bases spanning the gap. CDR3 length equals 12 residues. The CDR3: CASSVRDNEQFF. The CDR3 region has the DNA TGTGCCAGCAGCGTCCGGGACAATGAGCAGTTCTTC.

This clonotype was seen a few times. The chain recombines TRBV12-3 or TRBV12-4 with TRBJ2-5, with D hard to call. Trimming took 2 bases from V and 1 from J, leaving 8 bases between them. CDR3 length: 14 amino acids. The CDR3 region has the DNA TGTGCCAGCAGTTTACCAGAAAGCCAAGAGACCCAGTACTTC. Amino acid sequence: CASSLPESQETQYF.

At least ten counts were recorded for this clonotype. The CDR3 region is CASSLESSGGPQHF. The DNA for the CDR3 is TGTGCCAGCAGCTTGGAAAGCTCGGGAGGGCCCCAGCATTTT. J is TRBJ1-5 and V is TRBV5-5; D unclear. The CDR3 is 14 residues long. Trimming removed 0 bases from V and 9 bases from J, with 13 bases in between. Germline CDR1 SGHKS, CDR2 YYEKEE (reference sequence). The whole variable domain, filled in from reference TRBV5-5 and TRBJ1-5, reads DAGVTQSPTHLIKTRGQQVTLRCSPISGHKSVSWYQQVLGQGPQFIFQYYEKEERGRGNFPDRFSARQFPNYSSELNVNALLLGDSALYLCASSLESSGGPQHFGDGTRLSIL.

This clonotype was seen a handful of times. The chain is built from TRBV6-5 and TRBJ1-4; 8 bases fit TRBD1. The length of the CDR3 is 14 residues. The germline gives CDR1 MNHEY, CDR2 SVGAGI. Trimming took 5 bases from V and 8 from J; bases not matched to a gene: 7. CDR3 DNA sequence: TGTGCCAGCAGTCGGACAGGGTCAGACGAAAAACTGTTTTTT. Translating gives CASSRTGSDEKLFF.

V gene TRBV21-1 combines with J gene TRBJ2-1. TRBV21-1 is classified as a pseudogene. The CDR3 has 11 residues. CDR3 residues: CASSSAVEQFF. The CDR3 bases are TGTGCCAGCAGTTCGGCAGTGGAGCAGTTCTTC.

The rearrangement links TRBV2 to TRBJ2-6, with D perhaps TRBD1 (6 bases). Per germline, CDR1 SNHLY and CDR2 FYNNEI. The CDR3 covers 15 residues. Trimming took off 8 bases at V and 0 bases at J, with 11 bases between the two ends. The CDR3 sequence is CASGGDISGANVLTF. Written as DNA, the CDR3 is TGTGCCAGCGGTGGGGACATCTCTGGGGCCAACGTCCTGACTTTC.

The chain joins TRBV2 to TRBJ2-4; TRBD2 agrees at 14 bases. Unmatched junction bases numbered 12, after V lost 2 bases and J lost 9 bases. The V gene's germline CDR1 is SNHLY and CDR2 FYNNEI. The length of the CDR3 is 18 residues. This CDR3 is CASSEPRGLAGAGSIQYF. The CDR3 nucleotides read TGTGCCAGCAGTGAACCTAGGGGACTAGCGGGGGCCGGGAGCATTCAGTACTTC.

This clonotype was counted between two and nine times. This chain connects TRBV7-2 to TRBJ2-5; weak D call: TRBD1 (6 bases). The length of the CDR3 is 18 residues. Trimming removed 4 bases from V and 0 bases from J, with 21 bases in between. Per germline, CDR1 SGHTA and CDR2 FQGNSA. The CDR3 DNA sequence: TGTGCCAGCAGCTCAAGGGGGAGTTTGGGACGCAACCAAGAGACCCAGTACTTC. As protein: CASSSRGSLGRNQETQYF.

With regard to this clonotype: Given a much more abundant clone one base away, this may be a read error. The rearrangement links TRBV5-1 to TRBJ1-2; 9 nucleotides agree with TRBD1. Per germline, CDR1 SGHRS and CDR2 YFSETQ. V lost 0 bases and J lost 7; bases outside the gene matches: 7. This CDR3 is 15 amino acids long. CDR3 nucleotides: TGCGCCAGCAGCTTGGCAGTAATGGACAGGGGTGGCTACACCTTC. This encodes CASSLAVMDRGGYTF. The full variable domain, rest sourced from reference TRBV5-1 and TRBJ1-2, is KAGVTQTPRYLIKTRGQQVTLSCSPISGHRSVSWYQQTPGQGLQFLFEYFSETQRNKGNFPGRFSGRQFSNSRSEMNVSTLELGDSALYLCASSLAVMDRGGYTFGSGTRLTVV.

V gene TRBV20-1 combines with J gene TRBJ1-1; the D is unclear. Trimming shortened V by 5 bases and J by 4 bases, and 8 bases separated the two germline ends. This CDR3 is 11 amino acids long. Germline CDR1 and CDR2: DFQATT and SNEGSKA (reference sequence). The CDR3, as DNA: TGCAGTGCTGGAGCCGGCACTGAAGCTTTCTTT. Its translation: CSAGAGTEAFF.

The chain has TRBV14 and TRBJ2-1; D unclear. With 2 bases removed from V and 5 bases from J, the gap between germline ends came to 13 bases. Germline CDR1 and CDR2: SGHDN and FVKESK. The CDR3 has 15 residues. The CDR3 spells CASSQLGFLNNEQFF. The CDR3 DNA reads TGTGCCAGCAGCCAATTGGGGTTCCTCAACAATGAGCAGTTCTTC.

The chain combines TRBV19 with TRBJ1-5; D uncertain. CDR1 is LNHDA and CDR2 is SQIVND in the germline V gene (reference sequence). V shed 6 bases and J shed 0 bases, with 12 bases lying between them. CDR3 size: 15 residues. The CDR3 DNA sequence: TGTGCCAGTAGCCCCCAGTGGAATAGCAATCAGCCCCAGCATTTT. Translation: CASSPQWNSNQPQHF.

This clonotype has only a few counts. The gene calls are TRBV24-1 and TRBJ1-1; D is ambiguous. The CDR3 is made up of 13 amino acids. Trimming cost V 4 bases and J 13 bases, with 18 bases left between them. Per the germline V gene, CDR1 is KGHDR and CDR2 is SFDVKD. CDR3 sequence: CATSEGMSERIFF. The CDR3 coding sequence is TGTGCCACCAGTGAGGGCATGTCGGAAAGGATTTTCTTT.